This T cell receptor (beta chain) originates from a study of T cell repertoires and leukemia-associated antigens (dated by TCRdb to between 2017 and 2020). Regarding the complete study: Each sample yielded about 5.1 to 7 million read pairs and roughly 3 to 5.0 million effective reads, some 16 million effective reads overall. Using in vitro peptide stimulation of healthy T cells, the study set out to figure out what antigen is recognized by a TCR Vbeta21 clone that had previously been found in CML patients. Here is what the overall study found, with its caveats: Numbers of Vbeta genes (approximately 61), Jbeta genes (more than 13), VDJ rearrangements and unique CDR3s did not differ significantly among the four groups. Direct testing of the expanded clones' antigen specificity and function was not done, and further investigation was required.

As a first step, CD3+ T cells were rested overnight at more than 2 million cells/mL in RPMI 1640 lacking fetal bovine serum. CD3+ T cells were isolated from PBMCs with MACS immunomagnetic beads following the manufacturer's instructions. TRIzol reagent was used to extract total RNA from the cultured T cells. TCRbeta libraries were amplified from RNA using 5' rapid amplification of cDNA ends (5'RACE). Before sequencing, Qubit, an Agilent instrument, and quantitative PCR were used to check library concentration and integrity. Sequencing of qualified libraries was performed on Illumina HiSeq or MiSeq by a commercial service provider. The paper's data handling went like this. MiXCR version 1.8.2 was used to identify TCR sequences in each sample. For a clone to count as qualified, its CDR3 had to be longer than four amino acids, its nucleotide length had to be in-frame, and the clone could not contain a stop codon. A read containing the complete CDR3 structure was defined as an effective read. RT-PCR with 24 Vbeta primers, GeneScan spectratyping, and Sanger sequencing were used to validate the expanded clones. TCRdb took the public reads, trimmed them with fastp at Q25, ran MiXCR for clone calling and kept in-frame beta chains. Rows matching on CDR3 protein sequence are summarized as one entry with the most common DNA and genes. These V and J calls are TCRdb output, not the study's own analysis. The sample includes 12,000 or so distinct CDR3 sequences, with more than 40% observed a single time. 30% to 40% of the sample goes to the ten largest clones.

V loses 8 bases at its end and J loses 10 bases; junction bases beyond the gene matches: 11. The CDR3, from cysteine to phenylalanine, totals 13 residues. Only the CDR3 DNA stays, 39 bases, in frame from base 1. The germline V gene gives CDR1 as SGHTA and CDR2 as FQGNSA. This clonotype was recorded a few times. Its binding antigen is unknown. No base-level quality is on record; no much larger clone is a single base apart. The chain joins TRBV7-2 to TRBJ2-1; 7 central nucleotides agree with TRBD2. The receptor comes from a female donor in good health. Sequencing was performed on CD3+ T cells sorted from blood and cultured. For the CDR3, the sequence is CASRLAAFVEQFF. At the DNA level, the sequence is TGTGCCAGCCGCCTAGCGGCGTTTGTGGAGCAGTTCTTC.